The rows below give T cell receptor beta chains drawn from one sample of a study of blood T cell repertoires in COVID-19. Assay: immunoSEQ multiplex PCR; the TCRdb copy retains only in-frame clones and omits some. The sample includes about 91,000 clones, 88% of them seen just once. The specimen was peripheral blood. Every receptor here comes from a woman between 65 and 79 years old with acute or convalescent COVID-19. Both conserved end residues are part of each CDR3. The D gene is left open where the match is weak. Size tells how often a clone was seen (once, few, many) or the class of an expanded clone, and some rows leave it out.

.	.	TRBJ1-3	TRBV5-1	TGCGCCAGCAGCTTAGGTGCGGGCTCTGGAAACACCATATATTTT	CASSLGAGSGNTIYF
.	.	TRBJ2-5	TRBV5-1	TGCGCCAGCAGCCCTGGGGCTGGGGAGACCCAGTACTTC	CASSPGAGETQYF
.	.	TRBJ1-6	TRBV6-4	TGTGCCAGCAGTGACTCCCGCCGGAATTCACCCCTCCACTTT	CASSDSRRNSPLHF
.	.	TRBJ2-3	TRBV15	TGTGCCACCAGCAGAGATGGGGGGGGCCGAACAGATACGCAGTATTTT	CATSRDGGGRTDTQYF
.	.	TRBJ2-2	TRBV5-1	TGCGCCAGCAGCTACGGGGGAACCGCGAACACCGGGGAGCTGTTTTTT	CASSYGGTANTGELFF
TRBD2	.	TRBJ2-1	TRBV5-1	TGCGCCAGCAGGAATAGCGGCGGGAGGAGCAATGAGCAGTTCTTC	CASRNSGGRSNEQFF
TRBD1	.	TRBJ2-3	TRBV19	TGTGCCAGTAGCAACCGGGACAGGGGGGAGTATACGCAGTATTTT	CASSNRDRGEYTQYF
.	.	TRBJ2-1	TRBV7-3	TGTGCCAGCAGCCCAGGGGCGAGATACAATGAGCAGTTCTTC	CASSPGARYNEQFF
TRBD1	.	TRBJ2-3	TRBV2	TGTGCCAGCAGTGATGGACAGGGCGGCACAGATACGCAGTATTTT	CASSDGQGGTDTQYF
TRBD1	few	TRBJ2-7	TRBV6-5	TGTGCCAGCATTCGGGACAGGGCCGGCTACGAGCAGTACTTC	CASIRDRAGYEQYF
TRBD1	.	TRBJ2-3	TRBV30	TGTGCCTGGAGTGGGGACAGCACCAGACCTACAGATACGCAGTATTTT	CAWSGDSTRPTDTQYF
TRBD2	.	TRBJ2-7	TRBV5-1	TGCGCCAGCAGCTTGGGACTAGCGGTCGCCGAGCAGTACTTC	CASSLGLAVAEQYF
TRBD1	.	TRBJ2-7	TRBV5-1	TGCGCCAGCAGCCGACAGGGGGCAATCGAGCAGTACTTC	CASSRQGAIEQYF
TRBD2	.	TRBJ2-1	TRBV10-1	TGCGCCAGCAGTGCCGCCGCTAGCGGGGGTAATGAGCAGTTCTTC	CASSAAASGGNEQFF
.	.	TRBJ2-4	TRBV18	TGTGCCAGCTCACCAGGTCCGGGGTTAGTGCACTTC	CASSPGPGLVHF
TRBD1	many	TRBJ1-1	TRBV11-2	TGTGCCAGCAGCCTCCTGACAGGGACAGTGGCCACTGAAGCTTTCTTT	CASSLLTGTVATEAFF
.	.	TRBJ2-7	TRBV7-9	TGTGCCAGCAGCGCAGACTACTACGAGCAGTACTTC	CASSADYYEQYF
.	.	TRBJ1-2	TRBV7-9	TGTGCCAGCAGCTGGGGACACTTCGAGGGCTACACCTTC	CASSWGHFEGYTF
TRBD2	.	TRBJ2-1	TRBV27	TGTGCCAGCAGTTCACTTACTAGCGGGAGTATGCACAATGAGCAGTTCTTC	CASSSLTSGSMHNEQFF
TRBD2	.	TRBJ2-1	TRBV5-4	TGTGCCAGCAGCTCCCGACAGGTTCGACTAGCGGGGGGATACAATGAGCAGTTCTTC	CASSSRQVRLAGGYNEQFF
TRBD1	once	TRBJ1-1	TRBV5-1	TGCGCCAGCAGCCAGGGACAGCTGAACACTGAAGCTTTCTTT	CASSQGQLNTEAFF
.	.	TRBJ2-7	TRBV30	TGTGCCTGGAGTGTACAGTCAGGGGTTGAGCAGTACTTC	CAWSVQSGVEQYF
TRBD1	.	TRBJ2-1	TRBV27	TGTGCCAGCAACTTAATCGGACAGGGAGATGAGCAGTTCTTC	CASNLIGQGDEQFF
TRBD2	.	TRBJ2-1	TRBV4-1	TGCGCCAGCAGCTCGAAAACTAGCGGGGGGGGACATGAGCAGTTCTTC	CASSSKTSGGGHEQFF
TRBD2	.	TRBJ2-7	TRBV7-3	TGTGCCAGCAGAATTATAGCGGGAGGGCCCTACGAGCAGTACTTC	CASRIIAGGPYEQYF
.	.	TRBJ1-1	TRBV2	TGTGCCAGCAAGGAGGAGAAACTCAACACTGAAGCTTTCTTT	CASKEEKLNTEAFF
.	once	TRBJ1-2	TRBV3-1/TRBV3-2	TGTGCCAGCAGCCAAGAACAGGTGGGCTATGGCTACACCTTC	CASSQEQVGYGYTF
.	.	TRBJ2-7	TRBV2	TGTGCCAGCAGGCGAGGTGACCTTGAGAACGCTTGGGAGCAGTACTTC	CASRRGDLENAWEQYF
TRBD2	.	TRBJ2-1	TRBV5-1	TGCGCCAGCATAGGGAGGTCGGCTAGCGGCCACAATGAGCAGTTCTTC	CASIGRSASGHNEQFF